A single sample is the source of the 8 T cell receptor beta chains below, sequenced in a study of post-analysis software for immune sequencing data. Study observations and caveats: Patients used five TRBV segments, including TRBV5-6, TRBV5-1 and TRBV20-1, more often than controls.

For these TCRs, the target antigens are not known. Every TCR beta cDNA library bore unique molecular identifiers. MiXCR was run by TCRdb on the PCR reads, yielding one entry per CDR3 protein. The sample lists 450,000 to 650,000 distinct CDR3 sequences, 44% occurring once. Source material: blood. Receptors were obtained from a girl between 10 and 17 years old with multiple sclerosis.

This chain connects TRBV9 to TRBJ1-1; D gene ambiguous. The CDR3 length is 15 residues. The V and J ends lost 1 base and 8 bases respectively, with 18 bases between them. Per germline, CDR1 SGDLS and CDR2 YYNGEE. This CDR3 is CASSVTSTPYPEAFF. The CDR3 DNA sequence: TGTGCCAGCAGCGTAACCTCGACACCCTACCCCGAAGCTTTCTTT.

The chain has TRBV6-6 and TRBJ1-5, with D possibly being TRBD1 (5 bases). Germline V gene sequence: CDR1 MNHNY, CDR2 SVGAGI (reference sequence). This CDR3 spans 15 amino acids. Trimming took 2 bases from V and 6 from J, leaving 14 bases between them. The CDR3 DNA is TGTGCCAGCAGTTACCCGGCGGGGGTCTCTCAGCCCCAGCATTTT. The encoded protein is CASSYPAGVSQPQHF.

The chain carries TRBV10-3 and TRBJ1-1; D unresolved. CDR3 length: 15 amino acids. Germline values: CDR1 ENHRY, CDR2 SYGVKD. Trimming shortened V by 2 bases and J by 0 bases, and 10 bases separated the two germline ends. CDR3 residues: CAISEPATMNTEAFF. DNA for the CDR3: TGTGCCATCAGTGAGCCGGCCACCATGAACACTGAAGCTTTCTTT.

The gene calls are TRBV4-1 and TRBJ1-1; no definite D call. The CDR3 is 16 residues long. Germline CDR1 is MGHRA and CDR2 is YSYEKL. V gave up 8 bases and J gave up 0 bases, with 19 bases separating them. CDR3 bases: TGCGCCAGCGGCCCCAGAGGTTCAGGAATGAACACTGAAGCTTTCTTT. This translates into CASGPRGSGMNTEAFF.

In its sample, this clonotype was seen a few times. In DNA, the CDR3 is TGTGCCTGCCCCAGGGCAGCTTTCTTT. This codes for CACPRAAFF. The rearrangement links TRBV6-9 to TRBJ1-1; tentatively, D is TRBD1 (5 bases). Germline V gives CDR1 MNHGY, CDR2 SVAAGI. The CDR3 is 9 amino acids. V was clipped by 11 bases and J by 10 bases, with 11 bases between them.

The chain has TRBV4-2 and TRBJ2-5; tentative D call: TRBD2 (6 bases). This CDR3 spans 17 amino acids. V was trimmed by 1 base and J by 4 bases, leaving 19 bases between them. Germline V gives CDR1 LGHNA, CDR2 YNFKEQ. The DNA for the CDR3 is TGTGCCAGCAGCCAAGTTAGGAGGGACGTGGCTGTAGAGACCCAGTACTTC. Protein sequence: CASSQVRRDVAVETQYF.

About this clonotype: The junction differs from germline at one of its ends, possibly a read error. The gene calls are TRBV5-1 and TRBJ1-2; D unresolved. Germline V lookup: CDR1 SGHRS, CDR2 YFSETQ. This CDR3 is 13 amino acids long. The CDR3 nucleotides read TGCGTCAGCAGCTTTAATACTAACTATGGCTACACCTTC. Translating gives CVSSFNTNYGYTF.

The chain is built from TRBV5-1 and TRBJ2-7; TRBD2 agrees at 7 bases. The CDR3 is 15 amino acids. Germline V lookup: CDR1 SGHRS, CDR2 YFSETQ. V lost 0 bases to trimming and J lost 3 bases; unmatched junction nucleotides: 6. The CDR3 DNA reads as TGCGCCAGCAGCTTGGGGGGTAGCGGGCACTACGAGCAGTACTTC. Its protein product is CASSLGGSGHYEQYF.